Included here is one T cell receptor beta chain sequence, with context. What it recognizes is unknown. The sample originates from a study of blood T cells in healthy people across ages. Study-wide context: The capture of about one barcoded beta molecule per two T cells was achieved by template switching.

In germline, CDR1 is SNHLY, CDR2 FYNNEI. V was clipped by 6 bases and J by 7 bases; unmatched bases: 8. The CDR3 totals 15 residues. Study outcomes and limitations: No conclusive comparison of naive versus antigen-experienced cells was possible with unsorted PBMCs.

Through a sample-barcoded 5' primer and a J-beta primer mix, a second PCR was run for roughly 7 to 12 cycles. Every sample produced at least 2.5 million CDR3-containing paired-end reads. Using its own MiXCR run on the 5' RACE reads, TCRdb lists one record per CDR3 protein. The sample has over 950,000 distinct CDR3 sequences, roughly 47% seen once. Peripheral blood samples of 9 to 10 milliliters were drawn from each donor. This rearrangement joins TRBV2 to TRBJ2-1; the match to TRBD2 covers 11 bases. The sequence was collected from a woman between 55 and 75 years old in good health. Sequencing used blood. Here the CDR3 DNA reads TGTGCCAGCAGAAAACTAGCGGGAGCTGGTAATGAGCAGTTCTTC. Its translation: CASRKLAGAGNEQFF.